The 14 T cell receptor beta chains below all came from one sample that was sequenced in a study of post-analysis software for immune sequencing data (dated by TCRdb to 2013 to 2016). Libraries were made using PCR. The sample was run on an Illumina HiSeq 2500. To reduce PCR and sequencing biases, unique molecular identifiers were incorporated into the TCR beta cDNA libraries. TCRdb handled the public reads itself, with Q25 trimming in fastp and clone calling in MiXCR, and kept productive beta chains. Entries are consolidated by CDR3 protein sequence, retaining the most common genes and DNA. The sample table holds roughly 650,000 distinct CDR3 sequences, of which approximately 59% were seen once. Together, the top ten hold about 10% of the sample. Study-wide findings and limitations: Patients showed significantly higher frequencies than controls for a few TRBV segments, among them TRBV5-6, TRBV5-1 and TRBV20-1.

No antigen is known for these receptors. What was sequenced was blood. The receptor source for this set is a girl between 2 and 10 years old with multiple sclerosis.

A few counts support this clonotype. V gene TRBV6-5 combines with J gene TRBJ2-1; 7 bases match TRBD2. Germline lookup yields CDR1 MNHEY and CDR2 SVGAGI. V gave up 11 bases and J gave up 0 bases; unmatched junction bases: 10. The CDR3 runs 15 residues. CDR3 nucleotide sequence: TGTGCCTCCCACGGGCGGGAGCGCTCCTACAATGAGCAGTTCTTC. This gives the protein CASHGRERSYNEQFF.

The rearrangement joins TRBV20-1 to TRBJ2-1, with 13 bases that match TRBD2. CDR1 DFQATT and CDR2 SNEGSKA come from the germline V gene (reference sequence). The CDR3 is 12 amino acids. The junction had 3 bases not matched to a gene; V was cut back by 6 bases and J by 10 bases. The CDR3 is CSALGLAGEQFF. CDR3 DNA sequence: TGCAGTGCCTTGGGACTAGCGGGAGAGCAGTTCTTC.

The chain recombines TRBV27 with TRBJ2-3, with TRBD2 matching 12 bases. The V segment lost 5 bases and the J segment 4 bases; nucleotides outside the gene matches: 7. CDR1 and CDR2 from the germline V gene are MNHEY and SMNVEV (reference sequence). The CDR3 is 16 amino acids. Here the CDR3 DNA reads TGTGCCAGCAGTCCACGACTAGCGGGAGTAGCAGATACGCAGTATTTT. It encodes CASSPRLAGVADTQYF.

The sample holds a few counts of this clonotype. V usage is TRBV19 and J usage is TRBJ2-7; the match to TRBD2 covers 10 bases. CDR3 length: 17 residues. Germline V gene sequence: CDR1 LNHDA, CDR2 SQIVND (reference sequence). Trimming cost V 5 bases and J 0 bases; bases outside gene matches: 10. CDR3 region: CASSPGLAGVTSYEQYF. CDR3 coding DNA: TGTGCCAGTAGTCCCGGGCTAGCGGGAGTCACCTCCTACGAGCAGTACTTC.

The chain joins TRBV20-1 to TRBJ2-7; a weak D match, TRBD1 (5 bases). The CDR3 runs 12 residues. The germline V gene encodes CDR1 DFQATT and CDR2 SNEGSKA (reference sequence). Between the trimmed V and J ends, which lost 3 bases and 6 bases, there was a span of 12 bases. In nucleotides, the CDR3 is TGCAGTGCTAGGGAAGGGGTTCGCGAGCAGTACTTC. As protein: CSAREGVREQYF.

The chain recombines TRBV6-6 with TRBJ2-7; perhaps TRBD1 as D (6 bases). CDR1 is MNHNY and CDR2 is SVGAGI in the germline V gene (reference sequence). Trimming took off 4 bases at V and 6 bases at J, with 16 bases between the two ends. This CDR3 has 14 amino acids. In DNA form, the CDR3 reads TGTGCCAGCAGTTCCGGACAGTCAACGACCGAGCAGTACTTC. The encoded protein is CASSSGQSTTEQYF.

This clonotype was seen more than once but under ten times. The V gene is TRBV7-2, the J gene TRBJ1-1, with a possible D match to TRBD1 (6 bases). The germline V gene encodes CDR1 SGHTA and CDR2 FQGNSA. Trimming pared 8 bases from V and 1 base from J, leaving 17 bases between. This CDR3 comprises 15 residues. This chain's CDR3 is CASRRGRGANTEAFF. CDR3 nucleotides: TGTGCCAGCCGAAGAGGGAGGGGGGCGAACACTGAAGCTTTCTTT.

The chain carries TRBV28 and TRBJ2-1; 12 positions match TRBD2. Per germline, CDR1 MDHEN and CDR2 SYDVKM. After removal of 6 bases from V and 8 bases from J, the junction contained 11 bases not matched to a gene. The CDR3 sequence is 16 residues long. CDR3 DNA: TGTGCCAGCAGCACCTCTAGCGGGAGGGCTCCCCATGAGCAGTTCTTC. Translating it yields CASSTSSGRAPHEQFF.

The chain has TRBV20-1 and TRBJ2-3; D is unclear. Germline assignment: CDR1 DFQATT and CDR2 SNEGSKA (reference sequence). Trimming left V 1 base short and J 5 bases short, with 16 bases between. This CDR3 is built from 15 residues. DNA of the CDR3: TGCAGTGCTAGAGTTCCGAACGACTTGGGAGATACGCAGTATTTT. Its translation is CSARVPNDLGDTQYF.

The CDR3 spells CASRGHFYEQYF. The DNA for the CDR3 is TGTGCCAGCAGAGGACACTTCTACGAGCAGTACTTC. The V call is TRBV25-1, the J call TRBJ2-7, with a tentative D call TRBD1 (5 bases). The germline V gene has CDR1 MGHDK and CDR2 SYGVNS. V lost 6 bases and J 3 bases, leaving 9 bases between the germline ends. The CDR3 covers 12 residues.

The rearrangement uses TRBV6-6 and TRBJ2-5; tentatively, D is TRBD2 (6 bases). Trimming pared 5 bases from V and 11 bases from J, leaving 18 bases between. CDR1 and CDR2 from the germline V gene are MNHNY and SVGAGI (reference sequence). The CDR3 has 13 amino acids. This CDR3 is CASSLNRETEQYF. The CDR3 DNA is TGTGCCAGCAGTCTCAACCGGGAGACAGAGCAGTACTTC.

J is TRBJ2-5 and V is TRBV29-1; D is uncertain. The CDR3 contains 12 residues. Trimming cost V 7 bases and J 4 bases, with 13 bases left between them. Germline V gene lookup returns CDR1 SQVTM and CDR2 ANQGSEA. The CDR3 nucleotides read TGCAGCGCCGACGGTACGGGAGAGACCCAGTACTTC. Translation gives CSADGTGETQYF.

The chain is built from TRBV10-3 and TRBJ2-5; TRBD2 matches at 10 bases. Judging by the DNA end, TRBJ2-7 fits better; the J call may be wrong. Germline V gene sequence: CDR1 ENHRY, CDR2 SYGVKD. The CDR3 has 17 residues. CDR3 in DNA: TGTGCCATCAGGCAGCGGGAGGGCCGGGGTGTGGGATACGAGCAGTACTTC. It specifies CAIRQREGRGVGYEQYF.

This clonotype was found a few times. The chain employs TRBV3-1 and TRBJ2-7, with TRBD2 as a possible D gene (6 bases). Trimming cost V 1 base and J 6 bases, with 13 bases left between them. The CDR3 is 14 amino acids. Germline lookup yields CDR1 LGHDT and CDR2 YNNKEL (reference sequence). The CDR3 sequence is CASSQGAGAGEQYF. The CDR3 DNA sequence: TGTGCCAGCAGCCAAGGTGCCGGAGCGGGCGAGCAGTACTTC.